This TCR beta chain is from a study of vaccination effects on CD4 cells after COVID-19. Study results and limitations: Cross-reactivity toward common cold coronaviruses was confined to only 1 of 255 vaccine-induced clones in healthy vaccinees.

Sequencing was preceded by expansion of antigen-specific CD4+ T cells with viral peptide pools in the ViraFEST assay. Following 10 days of culture, CD4+ T cells were isolated. Vaccinated recipients, who were negative for nucleocapsid antibodies, had no history of SARS-CoV-2 infection. Points on this clone: Its antigen is currently unknown.

Only in-frame clones appear in the TCRdb table, and some are missing; sequencing was by immunoSEQ multiplex PCR. The sample includes about 70,000 clones, about 80% seen only once; the top ten take roughly an eighth. The V gene lost 4 bases and the J gene lost 10 bases, with 19 bases spanning the gap. Germline V gives CDR1 SGHTA, CDR2 FQGNSA. This CDR3 contains 14 residues. Material: CD4+ T cells from PBMCs cultured with SARS-CoV-2 spike peptides, obtained before COVID-19 vaccination. The TCR sequence derives from a human donor who received a COVID-19 vaccine. The chain carries TRBV7-2 and TRBJ1-2; D not resolved. CDR3 amino acids: CASSSLGRALSYTF. The CDR3 DNA is TGTGCCAGCAGCTCACTAGGACGGGCCCTATCCTACACCTTC.